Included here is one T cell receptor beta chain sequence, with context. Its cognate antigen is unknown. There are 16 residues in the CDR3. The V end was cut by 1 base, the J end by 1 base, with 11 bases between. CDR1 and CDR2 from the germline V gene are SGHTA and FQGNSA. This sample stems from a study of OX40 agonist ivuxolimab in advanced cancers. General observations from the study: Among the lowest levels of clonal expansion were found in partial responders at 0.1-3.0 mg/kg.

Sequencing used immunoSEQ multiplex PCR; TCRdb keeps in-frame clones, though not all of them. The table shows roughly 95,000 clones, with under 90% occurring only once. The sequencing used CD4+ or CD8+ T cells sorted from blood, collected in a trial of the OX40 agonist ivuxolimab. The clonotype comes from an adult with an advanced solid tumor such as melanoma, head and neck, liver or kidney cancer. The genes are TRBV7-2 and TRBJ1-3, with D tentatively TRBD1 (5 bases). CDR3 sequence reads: CASSLGPGGSGNTIYF. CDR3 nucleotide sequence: TGTGCCAGCAGCTTAGGACCTGGGGGTTCTGGAAACACCATATATTTT. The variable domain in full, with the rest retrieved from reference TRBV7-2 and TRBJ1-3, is GAGVSQSPSNKVTEKGKDVELRCDPISGHTALYWYRQSLGQGLEFLIYFQGNSAPDKSGLPSDRFSAERTGGSVSTLTIQRTQQEDSAVYLCASSLGPGGSGNTIYFGEGSWLTVV.